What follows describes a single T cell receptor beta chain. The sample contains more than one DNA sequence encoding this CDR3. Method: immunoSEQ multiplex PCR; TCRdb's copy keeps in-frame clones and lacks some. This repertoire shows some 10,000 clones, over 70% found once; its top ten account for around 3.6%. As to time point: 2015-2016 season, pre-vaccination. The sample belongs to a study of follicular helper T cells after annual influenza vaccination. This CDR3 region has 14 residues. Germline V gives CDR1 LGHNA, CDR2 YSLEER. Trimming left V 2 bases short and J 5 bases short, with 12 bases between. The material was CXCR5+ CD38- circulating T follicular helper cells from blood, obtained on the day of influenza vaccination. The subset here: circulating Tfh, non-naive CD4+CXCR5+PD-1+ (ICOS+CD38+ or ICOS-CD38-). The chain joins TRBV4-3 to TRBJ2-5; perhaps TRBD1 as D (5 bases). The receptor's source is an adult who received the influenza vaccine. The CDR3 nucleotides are TGCGCCAGCAGCCAACATCTTAAGGGGGAGACCCAGTACTTC. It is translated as CASSQHLKGETQYF.